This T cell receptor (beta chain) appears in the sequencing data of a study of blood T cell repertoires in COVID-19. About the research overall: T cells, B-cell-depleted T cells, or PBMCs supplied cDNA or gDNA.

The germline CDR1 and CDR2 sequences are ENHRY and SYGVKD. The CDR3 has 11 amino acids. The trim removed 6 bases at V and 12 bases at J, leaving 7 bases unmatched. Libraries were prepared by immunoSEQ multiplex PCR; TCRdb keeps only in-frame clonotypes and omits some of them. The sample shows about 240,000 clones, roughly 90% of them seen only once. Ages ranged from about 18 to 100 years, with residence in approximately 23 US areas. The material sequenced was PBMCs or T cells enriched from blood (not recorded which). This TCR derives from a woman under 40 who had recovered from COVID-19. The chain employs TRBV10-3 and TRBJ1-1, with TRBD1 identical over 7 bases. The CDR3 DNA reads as TGTGCCATCAGGGAAGACAGGGATTCTTTCTTT. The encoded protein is CAIREDRDSFF.